This entry describes one T cell receptor (beta chain). Its cognate antigen has yet to be identified. Per-base quality was not reported, and no clone a single base away is much larger than it. The sample belongs to a study of blood T cell repertoires in COVID-19 (dated by TCRdb to the early 2020s). Broadly, across the study: Samples covering the acute and convalescent phases of COVID-19 were provided by collaborators in the United States, Italy and Spain. The material from the prospective study consisted of cDNA or gDNA derived from T cells, B-cell-depleted T cells, or PBMCs. Deeply sampled blood TCRbeta repertoires from subjects exposed to, actively infected with, or recovered from COVID-19 were included in the dataset. A freely available public database, intended as a resource for researchers studying the immune response to SARS-CoV-2, is where the repertoires were released. Samples were obtained from the ongoing ImmuneRACE study (first 160 participants) and from about 1,300 subjects provided by 6 global collaborators. The sample metadata nearly always contained a de-identified subject ID, COVID-19 status, age in years and sex. Where HLA class I and class II types were available, the types were taken from metadata supplied by the sample provider, not from assay-based typing.

TCRbeta CDR3 regions were amplified from genomic DNA by means of the immunoSEQ Assay, a bias-controlled multiplex PCR. In the source study's methods: Nucleated cell counts per sample were estimated from amplification of reference gene primers within the assay. Sequence reads were collapsed and filtered to measure the absolute abundance of every unique TCRbeta CDR3 rearrangement. For each sample, productive Simpson clonality was calculated as the square root of Simpson's diversity index over productive rearrangements. TCRdb limited this immuneACCESS table to in-frame rearrangements with V and J called. A share of clones is missing; checked studies link under half to unresolved V genes, and the rest is unexplained. The V and J calls and clone size are taken from that table; D and trimming were inferred from the DNA. Present in this sample are 300,000 to 350,000 clones, 91% of which were seen just once. The biggest ten clones account for roughly 3.4% of the sample.

Sequences SGHTS (CDR1) and YDEGEE (CDR2) are obtained from the germline V gene. The CDR3, cysteine through phenylalanine, is 14 amino acids long. Only the CDR3 region is kept as DNA, spanning 42 bases read in frame from base 1. Cut back by 0 bases and 7 bases, the V and J ends lie 13 bases apart. A second Seattle source provided samples from volunteer blood donors who had recovered from COVID-19. Each collaborating institution followed its own protocols to collect whole blood in K2EDTA tubes. For TCRbeta analysis, collaborators shipped samples as frozen whole blood, isolated PBMCs, or DNA extracted from either of those sample types. The full study reports these points: Clinical and demographic metadata were provided uncurated, with the amount varying by source and participant.

Sequencing was done on a sample of peripheral blood. The sequence links TRBV5-8 to TRBJ1-2; the D gene is perhaps TRBD1, from 5 matching bases. This receptor was obtained from a young woman who had recovered from COVID-19. The nucleotide sequence reads as follows: TGTGCCAGCAGCTTGGTAGGGGTCGTTACTGGCTACACCTTC. It is translated as CASSLVGVVTGYTF.